Sequencing of this T cell receptor beta chain was carried out in a study of cytomegalovirus exposure and HLA in healthy donors. V lost 6 bases, J lost 6 bases, and 12 bases stayed unmatched. This CDR3 contains 15 residues. Germline loops: CDR1 MNHNS, CDR2 SASEGT. The study, taken as a whole, reports: TCR beta chain V- and J-gene trimming was linked, in a later analysis, to a missense variant in DCLRE1C.

The PCR made use of 60 Vbeta and 13 Jbeta primers. Data came from immunoSEQ multiplex PCR; TCRdb stores just in-frame clones and leaves some out. The sample yields about 190,000 clones, 85% seen once. On this clone itself: Its target is not known.

Sample: PBMCs. The source of this sequence is a boy younger than 10 in good health and CMV-seronegative. The chain employs TRBV6-1 and TRBJ2-3; 7 nucleotides align to TRBD1. For the CDR3, the DNA is TGTGCCAGCAGCCTAGATCTACAGGGACAGGATACGCAGTATTTT. It codes for CASSLDLQGQDTQYF.